This entry concerns a single T cell receptor beta chain. Antigen specificity is unknown. CDR1 SQVTM and CDR2 ANQGSEA come from the germline V gene. V was cut by 7 bases and J by 1 base, with 11 bases left in between. This CDR3 has 13 residues. Treatment specified: oral pan-JAK inhibitor, 5-10 mg twice daily. This record comes from a study of CD8+ T cells in alopecia areata. Study conclusions and caveats: Uncertain still, given a single nonresponder, is whether baseline CD8+ expansion links to response.

Once RNA had been extracted, it was reverse transcribed into cDNA to act as the sequencing template. Using immunoSEQ multiplex PCR, the repertoire was profiled, and TCRdb retains in-frame clones only, with some absent. The sample records 120,000 or so clones, under 65% being singletons. V gene TRBV29-1 combines with J gene TRBJ1-5; tentatively, D is TRBD1 (5 bases). The TCR sequence derives from a human donor with alopecia areata. Specimen: CD4+ T cells sorted from blood, collected at week 4, from a patient treated with tofacitinib. CDR3 nucleotide sequence: TGCAGCGCAAAGGAGGGGAGCAATCAGCCCCAGCATTTT. Translated, it gives CSAKEGSNQPQHF.